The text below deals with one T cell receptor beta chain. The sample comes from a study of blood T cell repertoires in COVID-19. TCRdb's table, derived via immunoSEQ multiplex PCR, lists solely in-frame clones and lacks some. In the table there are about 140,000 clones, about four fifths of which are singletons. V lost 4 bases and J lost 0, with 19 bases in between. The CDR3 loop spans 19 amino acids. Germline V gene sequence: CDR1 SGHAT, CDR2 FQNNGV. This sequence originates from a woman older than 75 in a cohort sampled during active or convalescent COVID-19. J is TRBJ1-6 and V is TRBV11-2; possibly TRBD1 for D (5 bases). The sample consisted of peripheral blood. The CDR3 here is CASSSPKRGSGSYNSPLHF. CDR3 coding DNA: TGTGCCAGCAGCTCCCCGAAGCGGGGGAGTGGCTCCTATAATTCACCCCTCCACTTT.